This entry features one TCR beta chain sequence. The source of the sample is a study of blood T cell repertoires in COVID-19. Study in general: Acute and convalescent COVID-19 specimens originated in the United States, Italy and Spain. PBMCs, B-cell-depleted T cells, or T cells were the source of the cDNA or gDNA that made up the material.

Per the original methods: By means of reference gene primer amplification, nucleated cell counts were estimated. Measured with immunoSEQ multiplex PCR; TCRdb has only the in-frame clones, and not every one. V, J and clone size were drawn from that table, and D and trimming were deduced from the DNA. The sample has under 110,000 clones, 71% seen once. The receptor's source is a human donor with acute or convalescent COVID-19. The donor label of this sample is uncertain. Sequenced material: peripheral blood.

In nucleotides, the CDR3 is TGCGCCAGCACCATAACAGGGTATGAGCAGTTCTTC. Its translation is CASTITGYEQFF. The chain is built from TRBV5-1 and TRBJ2-1, with D maybe TRBD1 (6 bases). Germline V gene sequence: CDR1 SGHRS, CDR2 YFSETQ. CDR3 length: 12 residues. V dropped 6 bases and J dropped 8 bases, with 12 bases sitting between them.